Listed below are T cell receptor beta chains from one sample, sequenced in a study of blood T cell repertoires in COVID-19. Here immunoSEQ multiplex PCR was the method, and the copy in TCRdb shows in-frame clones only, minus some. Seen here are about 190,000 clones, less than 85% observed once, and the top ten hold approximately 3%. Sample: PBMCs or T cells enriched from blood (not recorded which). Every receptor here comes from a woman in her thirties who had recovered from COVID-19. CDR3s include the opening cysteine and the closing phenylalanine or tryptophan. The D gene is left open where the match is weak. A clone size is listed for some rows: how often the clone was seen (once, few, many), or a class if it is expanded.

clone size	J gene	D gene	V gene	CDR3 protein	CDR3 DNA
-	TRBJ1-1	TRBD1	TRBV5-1	CASSSWVRDRALNTEAFF	TGCGCCAGCAGCTCGTGGGTCCGGGACAGGGCGCTGAACACTGAAGCTTTCTTT
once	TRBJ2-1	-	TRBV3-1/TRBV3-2	CASSPIYPTDYNEQFF	TGTGCCAGCAGCCCCATCTATCCGACAGACTACAATGAGCAGTTCTTC
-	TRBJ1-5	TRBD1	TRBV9	CASSAQTGLGQPQHF	TGTGCCAGCAGCGCCCAGACAGGGCTTGGCCAGCCCCAGCATTTT
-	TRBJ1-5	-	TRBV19	CASSIPGGGQPQHF	TGTGCCAGTAGTATACCGGGCGGAGGTCAGCCCCAGCATTTT
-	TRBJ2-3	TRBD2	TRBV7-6	CASTPKVSSGVSTDTQYF	TGTGCCAGCACCCCCAAAGTGTCTAGCGGGGTTTCCACAGATACGCAGTATTTT
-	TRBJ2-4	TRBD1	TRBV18	CASSPPTGLNIQYF	TGTGCCAGCTCACCACCGACAGGGTTAAACATTCAGTACTTC
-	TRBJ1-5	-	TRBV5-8	CASSLRGFGSNQPQHF	TGTGCCAGCAGCTTGAGGGGTTTCGGGAGCAATCAGCCCCAGCATTTT
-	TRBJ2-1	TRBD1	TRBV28	CASRTDRYLNEQFF	TGTGCCAGCAGGACGGACAGGTACTTGAATGAGCAGTTCTTC
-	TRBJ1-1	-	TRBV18	CASSPPGTQTIEAFF	TGTGCCAGCTCACCACCCGGGACACAGACGATCGAAGCTTTCTTT
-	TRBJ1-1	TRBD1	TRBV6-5	CASSTRTGISEAFF	TGTGCCAGCAGTACCCGGACAGGGATCTCTGAAGCTTTCTTT
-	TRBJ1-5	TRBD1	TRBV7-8	CASSSGTGNNQPQHF	TGTGCCAGCAGCTCCGGGACAGGGAACAATCAGCCCCAGCATTTT
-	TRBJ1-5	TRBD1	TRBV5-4	CASSFRDRGRQVQPQHF	TGTGCCAGCAGTTTCCGGGACAGGGGGCGCCAGGTTCAGCCCCAGCATTTT
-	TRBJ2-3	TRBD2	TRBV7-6	CASSSPLGTSGSVADTQYF	TGTGCCAGCAGTTCCCCCCTCGGGACTAGCGGGAGTGTAGCGGATACGCAGTATTTT
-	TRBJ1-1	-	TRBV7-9	CASSLVIGRAEAFF	TGTGCCAGCAGCTTAGTTATAGGGAGAGCTGAAGCTTTCTTT
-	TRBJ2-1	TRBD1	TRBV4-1	CAIADGTGAPNGQFF	TGCGCCATCGCCGACGGGACAGGGGCCCCCAATGGACAGTTCTTC
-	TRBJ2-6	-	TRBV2	CAGQLNSGANVLTF	TGTGCTGGACAGCTCAACTCTGGGGCCAACGTCCTGACTTTC
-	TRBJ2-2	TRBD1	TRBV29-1	CSVPQGAPNTGELFF	TGCAGCGTCCCCCAGGGGGCCCCGAACACCGGGGAGCTGTTTTTT
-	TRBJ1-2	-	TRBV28	CASSLLTGGYGYTF	TGTGCCAGCAGTTTATTAACAGGTGGATATGGCTACACCTTC
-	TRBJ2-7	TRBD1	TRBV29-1	CSVRDRVYEQYF	TGCAGCGTCCGGGACAGGGTCTACGAGCAGTACTTC
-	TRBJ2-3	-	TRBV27	CASSLALHTDTQYF	TGTGCCAGCAGTTTGGCCCTTCACACAGATACGCAGTATTTT
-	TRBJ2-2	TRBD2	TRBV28	CASSLLGGMNGELFF	TGTGCCAGCAGTTTACTCGGGGGGATGAACGGGGAGCTGTTTTTT
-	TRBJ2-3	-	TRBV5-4	CASSPYTDTQYF	TGTGCCAGCAGCCCTTACACAGATACGCAGTATTTT
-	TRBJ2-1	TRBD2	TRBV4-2	CASSQDGGVGSYNEQFF	TGTGCCAGCAGCCAAGATGGGGGGGTCGGCTCCTACAATGAGCAGTTCTTC
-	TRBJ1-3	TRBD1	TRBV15	CATQRDRGPGNTIYF	TGTGCCACCCAGAGAGACAGGGGCCCTGGAAACACCATATATTTT
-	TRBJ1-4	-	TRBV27	CASSSYSGNEKLFF	TGTGCCAGCAGTTCGTACAGTGGAAATGAAAAACTGTTTTTT
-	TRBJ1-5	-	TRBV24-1	CATRGGGFGNQPQHF	TGTGCCACCAGAGGGGGGGGATTCGGCAATCAGCCCCAGCATTTT
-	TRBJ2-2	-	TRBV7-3	CASSLSAGSNTGELFF	TGTGCCAGCAGCTTATCGGCCGGGTCGAACACCGGGGAGCTGTTTTTT
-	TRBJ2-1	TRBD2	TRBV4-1	CASSRGLAVSFEQFF	TGCGCCAGCAGCCGCGGGCTAGCGGTGAGTTTTGAGCAGTTCTTC
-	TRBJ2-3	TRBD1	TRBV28	CASSTNGQGSTDTQYF	TGTGCCAGCAGTACCAACGGACAGGGAAGCACAGATACGCAGTATTTT
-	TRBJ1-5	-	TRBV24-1	CATSDSRVGLNQPQHF	TGTGCCACCAGTGACTCCAGGGTTGGGCTCAATCAGCCCCAGCATTTT
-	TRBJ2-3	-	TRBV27	CASSFLSGTDTQYF	TGTGCCAGCAGTTTTCTTTCAGGAACAGATACGCAGTATTTT
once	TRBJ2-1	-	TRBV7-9	CASSLSVRRDEEINEQFF	TGTGCCAGCAGCTTATCGGTTCGGAGGGATGAGGAAATCAATGAGCAGTTCTTC
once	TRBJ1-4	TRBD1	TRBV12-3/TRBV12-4	CASSGTGVEKLFF	TGTGCCAGCAGTGGGACAGGGGTTGAAAAACTGTTTTTT
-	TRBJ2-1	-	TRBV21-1	CASRAGTSVDNEQFF	TGTGCCAGCCGCGCGGGGACTAGCGTCGATAATGAGCAGTTCTTC
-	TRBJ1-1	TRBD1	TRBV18	CASSPGTEEPTEAFF	TGTGCCAGCTCACCAGGGACAGAAGAACCAACTGAAGCTTTCTTT
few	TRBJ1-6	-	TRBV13	CASSLGGSGSPLHF	TGTGCCAGCAGCTTAGGGGGTTCAGGTTCACCCCTCCACTTT
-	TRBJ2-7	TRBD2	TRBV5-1	CASSWGTSGNYEQYF	TGCGCCAGCAGCTGGGGGACTAGCGGGAATTACGAGCAGTACTTC
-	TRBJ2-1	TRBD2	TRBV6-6	CASSLSRVAGPSYNEQFF	TGTGCCAGCAGTCTAAGCCGAGTAGCGGGACCCTCCTACAATGAGCAGTTCTTC
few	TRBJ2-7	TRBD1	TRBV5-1	CASSLQGALSYEQYF	TGCGCCAGCAGCTTACAGGGGGCCCTCTCCTACGAGCAGTACTTC
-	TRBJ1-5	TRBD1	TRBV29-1	CSVVSTGGQPQHF	TGCAGCGTTGTCTCGACAGGGGGTCAGCCCCAGCATTTT
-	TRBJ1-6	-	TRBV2	CASSENGAGRSPLHF	TGTGCCAGCAGTGAAAATGGGGCCGGAAGGTCACCCCTCCACTTT
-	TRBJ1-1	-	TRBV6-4	CASSHRLNTEAFF	TGTGCCAGCAGTCACAGGCTAAACACTGAAGCTTTCTTT
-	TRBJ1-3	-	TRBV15	CATSITGSGNTIYF	TGTGCCACCAGCATAACAGGCTCTGGAAACACCATATATTTT
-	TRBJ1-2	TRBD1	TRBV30	CAWSGDREDGYTF	TGTGCCTGGAGTGGGGACAGAGAAGATGGCTACACCTTC
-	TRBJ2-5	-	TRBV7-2	CASSLRASGQETQYF	TGTGCCAGCAGCTTACGGGCAAGCGGGCAAGAGACCCAGTACTTC
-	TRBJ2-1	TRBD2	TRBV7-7	CASSQTSGSSYNEQFF	TGTGCTAGCAGCCAAACGAGCGGGAGTTCCTACAATGAGCAGTTCTTC
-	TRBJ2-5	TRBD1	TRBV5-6	CASSLPRQGQETQYF	TGTGCCAGCAGCCTACCAAGACAGGGACAAGAGACCCAGTACTTC
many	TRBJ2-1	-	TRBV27	CASSLSSDPYNEQFF	TGTGCCAGCAGTTTATCTAGCGATCCCTACAATGAGCAGTTCTTC
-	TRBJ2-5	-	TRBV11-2	CASSFYGETQYF	TGTGCCAGCAGCTTTTACGGAGAGACCCAGTACTTC
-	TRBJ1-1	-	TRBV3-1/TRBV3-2	CASRKRQANTEAFF	TGTGCCAGCAGAAAGAGACAGGCTAACACTGAAGCTTTCTTT
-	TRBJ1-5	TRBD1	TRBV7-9	CASSYEGTEGQPQHF	TGTGCCAGCAGCTATGAGGGGACAGAGGGTCAGCCCCAGCATTTT
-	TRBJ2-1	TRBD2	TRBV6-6	CASSYVAGEYEQFF	TGTGCCAGCAGTTACGTAGCGGGAGAATATGAGCAGTTCTTC
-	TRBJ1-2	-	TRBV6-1	CASSDEGAALYGYTF	TGTGCCAGCAGTGATGAAGGGGCGGCCTTATATGGCTACACCTTC
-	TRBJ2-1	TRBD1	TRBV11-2	CASNPPTGGYNEQFF	TGTGCCAGCAATCCTCCGACAGGGGGTTACAATGAGCAGTTCTTC
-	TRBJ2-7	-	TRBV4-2	CASSQGPSSHEQYF	TGTGCCAGCAGCCAAGGTCCCTCGAGTCATGAGCAGTACTTC
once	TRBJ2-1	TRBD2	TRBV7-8	CASSLVPARTSGYNEQFF	TGTGCCAGCAGCTTAGTTCCGGCGCGGACTAGCGGCTACAATGAGCAGTTCTTC